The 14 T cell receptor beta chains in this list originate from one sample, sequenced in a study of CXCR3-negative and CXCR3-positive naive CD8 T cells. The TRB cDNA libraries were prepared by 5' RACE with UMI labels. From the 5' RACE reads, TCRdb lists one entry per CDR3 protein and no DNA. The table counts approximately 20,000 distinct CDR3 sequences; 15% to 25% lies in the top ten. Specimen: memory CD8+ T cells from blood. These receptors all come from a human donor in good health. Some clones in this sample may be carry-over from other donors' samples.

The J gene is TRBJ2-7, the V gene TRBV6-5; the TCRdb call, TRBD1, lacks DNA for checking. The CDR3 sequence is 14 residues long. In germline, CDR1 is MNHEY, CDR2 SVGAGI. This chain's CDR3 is CASRGPTAPYEQYF.

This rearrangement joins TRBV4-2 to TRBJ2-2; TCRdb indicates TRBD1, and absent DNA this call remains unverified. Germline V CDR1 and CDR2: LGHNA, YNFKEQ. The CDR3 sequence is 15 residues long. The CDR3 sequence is CASSHYRGNTGELFF.

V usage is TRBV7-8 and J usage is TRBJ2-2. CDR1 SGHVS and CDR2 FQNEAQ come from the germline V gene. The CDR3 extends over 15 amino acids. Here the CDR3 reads CASSFSSMVAGELFF.

CDR3 amino acids: CASSESGGADTQYF. The chain joins TRBV6-4 to TRBJ2-3; TCRdb's D call, TRBD1, is unchecked because there is no DNA. The CDR3 is 14 amino acids. Germline CDR1 and CDR2: MRHNA and SNTAGT.

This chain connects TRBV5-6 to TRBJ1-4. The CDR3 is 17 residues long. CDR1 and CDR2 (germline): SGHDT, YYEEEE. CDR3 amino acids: CASSLDPGRATNEKLFF.

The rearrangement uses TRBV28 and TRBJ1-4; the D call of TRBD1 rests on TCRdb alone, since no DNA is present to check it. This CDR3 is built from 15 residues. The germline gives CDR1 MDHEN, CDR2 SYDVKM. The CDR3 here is CASSSAPFNFGKLFF.

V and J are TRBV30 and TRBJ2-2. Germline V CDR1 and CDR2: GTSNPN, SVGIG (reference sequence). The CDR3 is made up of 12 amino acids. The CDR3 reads CAWNLGSGELVF.

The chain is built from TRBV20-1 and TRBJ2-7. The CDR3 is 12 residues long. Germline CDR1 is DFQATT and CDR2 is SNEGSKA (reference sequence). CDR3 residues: CSARARSYEQYF.

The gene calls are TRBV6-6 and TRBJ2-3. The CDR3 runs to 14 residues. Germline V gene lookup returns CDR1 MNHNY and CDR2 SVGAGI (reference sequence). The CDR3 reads CASTTGIATDTQYF.

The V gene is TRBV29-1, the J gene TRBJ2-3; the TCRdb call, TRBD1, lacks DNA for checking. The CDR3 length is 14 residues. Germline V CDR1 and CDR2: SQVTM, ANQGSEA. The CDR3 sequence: CSVDSKGGEDTQYF.

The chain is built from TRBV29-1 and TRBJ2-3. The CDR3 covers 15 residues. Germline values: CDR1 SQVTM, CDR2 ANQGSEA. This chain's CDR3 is CSVLRLADTTDTQYF.

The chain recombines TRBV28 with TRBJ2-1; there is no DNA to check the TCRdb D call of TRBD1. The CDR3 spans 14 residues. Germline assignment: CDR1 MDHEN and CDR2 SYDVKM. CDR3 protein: CASSTSTDYNEQFF.

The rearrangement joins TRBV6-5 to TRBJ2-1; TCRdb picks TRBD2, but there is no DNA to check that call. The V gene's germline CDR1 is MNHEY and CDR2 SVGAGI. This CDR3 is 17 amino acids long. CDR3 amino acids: CASSYHPGGGADNEQFF.

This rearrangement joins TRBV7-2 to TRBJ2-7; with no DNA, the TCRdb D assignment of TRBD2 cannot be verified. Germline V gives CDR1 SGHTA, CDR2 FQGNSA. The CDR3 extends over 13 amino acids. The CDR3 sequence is CASGAGPSYEQYF.